A selection of T cell receptor beta chains follows, all from one sample in a study of T cells in AML relapse after transplant. MiXCR, applied by TCRdb to the PCR reads, yields one record per CDR3 protein. The data contain about 130 distinct CDR3 sequences, about 26% of them seen just once; the ten biggest clones take up roughly 28%. The material sequenced was bone marrow. These receptors were collected from a human donor in good health. Both conserved end residues are part of each CDR3. D genes are given only for firm matches. Size is stated for part of the rows, as once, few or many counts, or as a class when the clone is expanded.

d_call j_call v_call clone_size cdr3_length cdr3_aa cdr3_nt
TRBD1 TRBJ2-1 TRBV29-1 NA 20 CSVRQGGSPFPLCSYNEQFF TGCAGCGTCCGACAGGGGGGCAGCCCCTTCCCACTGTGCTCCTACAATGAGCAGTTCTTC
NA TRBJ2-7 TRBV7-9 hyperexpanded 14 CASSSKGGSYEQYF TGTGCCAGCAGCTCCAAAGGGGGGTCCTACGAGCAGTACTTC
NA TRBJ2-7 TRBV20-1 hyperexpanded 15 CSARGRLSSSYEQYF TGCAGTGCTAGAGGTCGGCTTTCGAGCTCCTACGAGCAGTACTTC
NA TRBJ1-1 TRBV6-1 hyperexpanded 12 CASSTRLGEAFF TGTGCCAGCAGTACACGGTTGGGTGAAGCTTTCTTT
TRBD2 TRBJ2-5 TRBV7-2 large 16 CASSLGTSGRKETQYF TGTGCCAGCAGCTTAGGGACTAGCGGGAGAAAAGAGACCCAGTACTTC
TRBD2 TRBJ2-1 TRBV4-2 hyperexpanded 15 CASSLGLAGYNEQFF TGTGCCAGCAGCCTCGGACTAGCGGGGTACAATGAGCAGTTCTTC
TRBD2 TRBJ2-7 TRBV12-3/TRBV12-4 hyperexpanded 16 CASSFGASGRDGEQYF TGTGCCAGCAGTTTTGGGGCTAGCGGGAGAGATGGCGAGCAGTACTTC
TRBD1 TRBJ1-5 TRBV12-3/TRBV12-4 hyperexpanded 13 CASSSDRGQPQHF TGTGCCAGCAGCTCAGACAGGGGTCAGCCCCAGCATTTT
NA TRBJ1-2 TRBV19 large 13 CASSIPPAYGYTF TGTGCCAGTAGTATCCCCCCGGCTTATGGCTACACCTTC
NA TRBJ1-1 TRBV25-1 large 13 CASSALGGTEAFF TGTGCCAGCAGTGCCCTAGGGGGCACTGAAGCTTTCTTT
NA TRBJ1-1 TRBV4-2 NA 16 CASSQNSLGGNTEAFF TGTGCCAGCAGCCAAAATTCGTTAGGGGGGAACACTGAAGCTTTCTTT
TRBD1 TRBJ2-1 TRBV11-3 large 15 CASSYSGTGYYEQFF TGTGCCAGCAGCTACTCCGGGACAGGGTATTACGAGCAGTTCTTC
NA TRBJ2-7 TRBV7-3 few 12 CASSPTRNEQYF TGTGCCAGCAGCCCGACTAGAAACGAGCAGTACTTC